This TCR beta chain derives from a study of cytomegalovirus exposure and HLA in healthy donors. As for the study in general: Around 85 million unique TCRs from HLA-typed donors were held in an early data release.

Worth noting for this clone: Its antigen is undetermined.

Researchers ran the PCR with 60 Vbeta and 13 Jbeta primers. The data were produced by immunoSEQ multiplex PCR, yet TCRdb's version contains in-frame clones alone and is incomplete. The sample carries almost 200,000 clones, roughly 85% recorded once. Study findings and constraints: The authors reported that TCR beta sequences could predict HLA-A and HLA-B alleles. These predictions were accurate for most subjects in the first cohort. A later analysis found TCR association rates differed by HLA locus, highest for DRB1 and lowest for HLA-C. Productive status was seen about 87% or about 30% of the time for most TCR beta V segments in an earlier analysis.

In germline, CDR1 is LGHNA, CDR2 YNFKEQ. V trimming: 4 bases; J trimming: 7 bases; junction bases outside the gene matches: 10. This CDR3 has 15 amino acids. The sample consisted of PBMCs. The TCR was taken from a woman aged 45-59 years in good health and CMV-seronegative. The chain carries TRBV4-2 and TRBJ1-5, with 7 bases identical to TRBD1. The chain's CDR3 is CASSRTDRVEQPQHF. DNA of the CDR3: TGTGCCAGCAGCCGAACCGACAGGGTGGAGCAGCCCCAGCATTTT.